The TCR beta chain described here comes from a study of T-cell memory formation after mild COVID-19. The CDR3 spans 14 residues. Germline V CDR1 and CDR2: SNHLY, FYNNEI. The V and J ends lost 8 bases and 2 bases, in that order; junction bases with no gene match: 3. This clonotype was detected many times. What it binds is unknown. TCRdb re-derived calls from the 5' RACE reads in MiXCR, one entry per CDR3 protein. The sample consists of around 53,000 distinct CDR3 sequences, less than 15% of them appearing once. General study points: Day 15 to 85 contracting clones showed balanced CD4/CD8; later expanders leaned CD4+. That cross-reactive memory joined was suggested by some responding clones appearing in pre-infection memory. Clones that contracted clustered mainly in CM and EM if CD4+ and in EMRA if CD8+.

Sequencing was done on a sample of PBMCs or a T cell subset sorted from them (not recorded which). The receptor comes from a man younger than 30 who had mild COVID-19 (a few samples of this study predate the infection). Cell type and time point are not known. The chain uses TRBV2 and TRBJ2-3, with TRBD2 matching over 11 bases. The CDR3: CASRSGGDTDTQYF. The CDR3 bases are TGTGCCAGCCGTAGCGGGGGGGACACAGATACGCAGTATTTT.